The rows below give T cell receptor beta chains drawn from one sample of a study of T cell repertoires in aging, cancer and after chemotherapy. TCRdb reanalysed the multiplex PCR reads using MiXCR and keeps one entry per CDR3 protein. Among about 6,700 distinct CDR3 sequences, 22% were seen once, and the ten largest hold around 8.5%. The specimen sequenced was blood. The receptors derive from a human donor with a blood cancer. Both conserved end residues are part of each CDR3. D genes are given only for firm matches. Clone size, where shown, is once, few, many, or a class for clones that have expanded.

>TRBD1|TRBV7-2|TRBJ2-1|few
TGTGCCAGCAGGGAAGGGGGGACAGGGGGCTACAATGAGCAGTTCTTC
CASREGGTGGYNEQFF
>.|TRBV4-3|TRBJ1-3|.
TGCGCCAGCAGCCAATTTTCAGGGGCCGGAAACACCATATATTTT
CASSQFSGAGNTIYF
>TRBD1|TRBV28|TRBJ1-2|few
TGTGCCAGCAGTTTTGAGGACAGGGGCCCAACTTTCTCCTATGGCTACACCTTC
CASSFEDRGPTFSYGYTF
>.|TRBV27|TRBJ1-5|few
TGTGCCAGCAGTGATAGCAATCAGCCCCAGCATTTT
CASSDSNQPQHF
>.|TRBV6-5|TRBJ1-4|.
TGTGCCAGCAGTTTAGACGGGGCAACTGATGAAAAACTGTTTTTT
CASSLDGATDEKLFF
>TRBD2|TRBV5-1|TRBJ2-7|few
TGCGCCAGCAGCCCGGGACTAGCGGGCCCATACGAGCAGTACTTC
CASSPGLAGPYEQYF
>TRBD1|TRBV24-1|TRBJ2-2|medium-sized
TGTGCCACCAGTGCCGTAGGCACAGGGGGAAGGGAGCTGTTTTTT
CATSAVGTGGRELFF
>.|TRBV7-2|TRBJ2-2|few
TGTGCCAGCAGAGAGAGCCGAGGGGGCGGGGAGCTGTTTTTT
CASRESRGGGELFF
>.|TRBV27|TRBJ2-3|medium-sized
TGTGCCAGCAGAAGACCCAGCACAGATACGCAGTATTTT
CASRRPSTDTQYF
>.|TRBV21-1|TRBJ1-2|.
TGTGCCAGCAGCAAAGGAGACAGGGGGCGTCGGCAATTAAACTATGGCTACACCTTC
CASSKGDRGRRQLNYGYTF
>.|TRBV12-3/TRBV12-4|TRBJ1-4|medium-sized
TGTGCCAGCAGGGGCGGAGCAACTAATGAAAAACTGTTTTTT
CASRGGATNEKLFF
>TRBD2|TRBV19|TRBJ2-5|medium-sized
TGTGCCAGTAGTACCCGGGGAGGGGAAGAGACCCAGTACTTC
CASSTRGGEETQYF
>.|TRBV12-3/TRBV12-4|TRBJ2-7|few
TGTGCCAGCAGTGTGGGGACCTACGAGCAGTACTTC
CASSVGTYEQYF
>.|TRBV19|TRBJ1-4|medium-sized
TGTGCCAGTGGGGGCGGTGAAAAACTGTTTTTT
CASGGGEKLFF
>.|TRBV5-4|TRBJ1-6|.
TGCGCCAGCAGCCCCATCTCTCGGTCACCCCTCCACTTT
CASSPISRSPLHF
>TRBD2|TRBV7-2|TRBJ2-7|.
TGTGCCAGCAGCTTCCCGACTAGCGGGATTGCCGCCGAGCAGTACTTC
CASSFPTSGIAAEQYF
>.|TRBV9|TRBJ1-4|.
TGTGCCAGCAGCGTAGATCGGGGAACAACTAATGAAAAACTGTTTTTT
CASSVDRGTTNEKLFF
>.|TRBV27|TRBJ1-5|few
TGTGCCAGCAGTTTGAGCCAGGGGAATCAGCCCCAGCATTTT
CASSLSQGNQPQHF
>.|TRBV6-5|TRBJ2-2|medium-sized
TGTGCCAGCGCGCGACACTCCAACACCGGGGAGCTGTTTTTT
CASARHSNTGELFF
>TRBD1|TRBV5-6|TRBJ1-1|medium-sized
TGTGCCAGCATCCGGAGACAGGGGGCGTTCCTGAACACTGAAGCTTTCTTT
CASIRRQGAFLNTEAFF
>TRBD1|TRBV30|TRBJ1-5|medium-sized
TGTGCCTGGAGCCCCTCCGGGACAGGTTTCAATCAGCCCCAGCATTTT
CAWSPSGTGFNQPQHF
>TRBD2|TRBV6-2/TRBV6-3|TRBJ2-3|.
TGTGCCAGCAGCCGGTGGCGGGAGTCAGATACGCAGTATTTT
CASSRWRESDTQYF
>.|TRBV28|TRBJ1-3|.
TGTGCCAGCAGTTTCCGACAGCGCTCTGGAAACACCATATATTTT
CASSFRQRSGNTIYF
>.|TRBV27|TRBJ2-7|medium-sized
TGTGCCAGCAGTTTCGGGGGGCGTACCTACGAGCAGTACTTC
CASSFGGRTYEQYF
>TRBD2|TRBV9|TRBJ2-1|.
TGTGCCAGCAGCGTTCTACTAGCGGCTTACAATGAGCAGTTCTTC
CASSVLLAAYNEQFF
>.|TRBV14|TRBJ1-4|few
TGTGCCAGCAGCCCGTGGGAGGGCCCTGCAACTAATGAAAAACTGTTTTTT
CASSPWEGPATNEKLFF
>TRBD1|TRBV7-9|TRBJ1-2|.
TGTGCCAGCAGCCCCCGTCCGGACAGGGGTGGCTACACCTTC
CASSPRPDRGGYTF
>TRBD1|TRBV5-4|TRBJ2-3|medium-sized
TGTGCCAGCAGCTTAGGGACAGCGAGCACAGATACGCAGTATTTT
CASSLGTASTDTQYF
>.|TRBV20-1|TRBJ2-7|few
TGCAGTGCTCTCGGGCAGGGTGGCTACGAGCAGTACTTC
CSALGQGGYEQYF
>TRBD1|TRBV7-2|TRBJ1-1|few
TGTGCCAGCAGTCAGGACAGGGGAAACACTGAAGCTTTCTTT
CASSQDRGNTEAFF
>.|TRBV7-3|TRBJ2-7|few
TGTGCCAGCAGCTTAGAGAGGACTAATAACGAGCAGTACTTC
CASSLERTNNEQYF
>TRBD2|TRBV6-2/TRBV6-3|TRBJ2-2|medium-sized
TGTGCCAGCAGAGGCGGGACTAGCGGGAGCTTTTACACCGGGGAGCTGTTTTTT
CASRGGTSGSFYTGELFF
>.|TRBV29-1|TRBJ1-1|medium-sized
TGCAGCGTCTCCCGGGACCGCGAAGCTTTCTTT
CSVSRDREAFF
>.|TRBV18|TRBJ2-3|medium-sized
TGTGCCAGCTCACCCACAGATACGCAGTATTTT
CASSPTDTQYF
>TRBD1|TRBV5-6|TRBJ2-7|.
TGCGCCAGCAGCCACCCCCGCGAGGGGGCCGCTTACTCCTACGAGCAGTACTTC
CASSHPREGAAYSYEQYF
>.|TRBV28|TRBJ2-7|once
TGTGCCAGCAGTTTAATCCAGGGTCTAATCTACGAGCAGTACTTC
CASSLIQGLIYEQYF
>.|TRBV20-1|TRBJ2-1|few
TGCAGTGCTAGGCTAGGAGCCAATGAGCAGTTCTTC
CSARLGANEQFF
>TRBD1|TRBV11-1|TRBJ2-3|.
TGTGCCAGCAGCTGGGGGGGGGACAGGGTCACAGATACGCAGTATTTT
CASSWGGDRVTDTQYF
>.|TRBV10-3|TRBJ2-7|.
TGTGCCATCAGTGAGTTCTCCTACGAGCAGTACTTC
CAISEFSYEQYF
>TRBD2|TRBV12-3/TRBV12-4|TRBJ2-3|medium-sized
TGTGCCAGCACCCAACGGGGGGGGTCCACAGATACGCAGTATTTT
CASTQRGGSTDTQYF
>TRBD1|TRBV27|TRBJ1-1|.
TGTGCCAGCAGTTTAATCCGACAGGGGAAGGTGAACACTGAAGCTTTCTTT
CASSLIRQGKVNTEAFF
>TRBD1|TRBV5-6|TRBJ1-2|few
TGTGCCAGCAGCCCGTACAGGGGGCTTGTGGATGGCTACACCTTC
CASSPYRGLVDGYTF
>.|TRBV19|TRBJ1-5|.
TGTGCCAGTAGCCGACAGGTTGAAGAGCAGCCCCAGCATTTT
CASSRQVEEQPQHF
>.|TRBV28|TRBJ2-3|few
TGTGCCATCTCACTAGATCTCACAGATACGCAGTATTTT
CAISLDLTDTQYF
>.|TRBV18|TRBJ1-2|medium-sized
TGTGCCAGCTCACCCGGGACGGATCTCTATGGCTACACCTTC
CASSPGTDLYGYTF
>.|TRBV5-1|TRBJ1-1|few
TGCGCCAGCAGCTTGCGGGCGAACACTGAAGCTTTCTTT
CASSLRANTEAFF
>.|TRBV6-2/TRBV6-3|TRBJ2-1|few
TGTGCCAGCAGTTACTCGGGCGGGCGATACAATGAGCAGTTCTTC
CASSYSGGRYNEQFF